What follows are 16 T cell receptor beta chains derived from one specimen sequenced in a study of blood T cell repertoires in COVID-19. Using immunoSEQ multiplex PCR, the repertoire was profiled, and TCRdb retains in-frame clones only, with some absent. This table holds more than 150,000 clones, around four fifths found once. Sequenced sample: peripheral blood. All receptors come from a woman aged 25 to 39 with acute or convalescent COVID-19.

The chain links TRBV5-1 to TRBJ2-5; TRBD1 matches at 7 bases. This CDR3 contains 14 residues. J lost 5 bases, V lost 6 bases, and 10 bases had no gene match. Per the germline V gene, CDR1 is SGHRS and CDR2 is YFSETQ. Here the CDR3 reads CASNPDRVRETQYF. Here the CDR3 DNA reads TGCGCCAGCAACCCTGACAGGGTGCGGGAGACCCAGTACTTC.

This clone has a handful of counts. The V and J genes are TRBV30 and TRBJ2-1; 8 bases fit TRBD2. Looked up from germline, CDR1 is GTSNPN and CDR2 is SVGIG (reference sequence). This CDR3 region has 14 residues. V gave up 5 bases and J gave up 6 bases; unmatched junction bases: 9. This CDR3 reads CAWGPGLVINEQFF. DNA of the CDR3: TGTGCCTGGGGACCGGGACTAGTGATCAATGAGCAGTTCTTC.

The chain carries TRBV27 and TRBJ1-6; 7 bases match TRBD1. J was trimmed by 10 bases and V by 4 bases; bases with no gene match: 7. Per germline, CDR1 MNHEY and CDR2 SMNVEV (reference sequence). This CDR3 has 14 residues. In DNA, the CDR3 is TGTGCCAGCAGTTCCTCCGGGACAGTGTCACCCCTCCACTTT. It yields the protein CASSSSGTVSPLHF.

The CDR3 protein is CASSLDLQGSTDTQYF. The CDR3 DNA follows: TGTGCCAGCAGCTTAGATCTTCAGGGGAGCACAGATACGCAGTATTTT. The chain carries TRBV11-2 and TRBJ2-3; tentatively, D is TRBD1 (6 bases). With 0 bases removed from V and 0 bases from J, the gap between germline ends came to 10 bases. Looked up from germline, CDR1 is SGHAT and CDR2 is FQNNGV. This CDR3 region has 16 residues. The whole variable domain, filled in from reference TRBV11-2 and TRBJ2-3, reads EAGVAQSPRYKIIEKRQSVAFWCNPISGHATLYWYQQILGQGPKLLIQFQNNGVVDDSQLPKDRFSAERLKGVDSTLKIQPAKLEDSAVYLCASSLDLQGSTDTQYFGPGTRLTVL.

The V gene is TRBV19, the J gene TRBJ2-1, with 10 bases that match TRBD1. V lost 7 bases and J lost 8; bases outside the gene matches: 8. The CDR3 has 14 amino acids. The germline CDR1 and CDR2 sequences are LNHDA and SQIVND (reference sequence). CDR3 region: CASTRRQGAYEQFF. CDR3 nucleotides: TGTGCCAGTACTAGGCGACAGGGGGCTTATGAGCAGTTCTTC.

The rearrangement links TRBV7-2 to TRBJ2-4; D uncertain. The germline V and J ends were trimmed by 5 bases and 8 bases, with 10 bases remaining between them. CDR3 length equals 12 residues. Germline V gene data show CDR1 as SGHTA and CDR2 as FQGNSA. The CDR3 nucleotides are TGTGCCAGCAGCCCCCGACGGGACATTCAGTACTTC. It specifies CASSPRRDIQYF.

The CDR3 region has the DNA TGTGCCAGCAGTTACTCGTGGCAGGGGTTCACTGAAGCTTTCTTT. This gives the protein CASSYSWQGFTEAFF. The chain recombines TRBV6-5 with TRBJ1-1, with TRBD1 as a possible D gene (6 bases). Germline CDR1 and CDR2: MNHEY and SVGAGI. V was clipped by 0 bases and J by 4 bases, with 12 bases between them. This CDR3 spans 15 amino acids.

This clone was seen just once. J is TRBJ2-3 and V is TRBV3-1 (or the pseudogene TRBV3-2); 12 bases are shared with TRBD2. CDR1 and CDR2 (germline): LGHDT, YNNKEL (reference sequence). The V and J ends lost 0 bases and 3 bases, in that order; junction bases with no gene match: 16. This CDR3 has 21 amino acids. As DNA, the CDR3 is TGTGCCAGCAGCCAAGAAGCGCCGGGATATCTAGCGGGAGGGAAGACAGATACGCAGTATTTT. It encodes CASSQEAPGYLAGGKTDTQYF.

The chain employs TRBV5-1 and TRBJ2-2, with D possibly being TRBD2 (6 bases). Between the trimmed V and J ends, which lost 0 bases and 0 bases, there was a span of 18 bases. CDR1 and CDR2 (germline): SGHRS, YFSETQ. This CDR3 spans 19 amino acids. CDR3 region: CASSLDGRAGRPNTGELFF. In DNA form, the CDR3 reads TGCGCCAGCAGCTTGGATGGGCGAGCAGGGAGGCCGAACACCGGGGAGCTGTTTTTT.

The chain links TRBV5-6 to TRBJ1-1; 9 bases are shared with TRBD1. The CDR3 loop spans 15 amino acids. V shed 4 bases and J 5 bases; nucleotides not matched to a gene: 9. Germline V gene data show CDR1 as SGHDT and CDR2 as YYEEEE. The DNA for the CDR3 is TGTGCCAGCAGCCGGGACAGGGAAGTTAGTACTGAAGCTTTCTTT. Translated, it gives CASSRDREVSTEAFF.

This chain connects TRBV6-5 to TRBJ1-2; no reliable D call. The V end lost 2 bases, the J end lost 5 bases, and 9 bases lay between the germline ends. In germline, CDR1 is MNHEY, CDR2 SVGAGI. The CDR3 loop spans 13 amino acids. The CDR3 sequence: CASSYAKQYGYTF. CDR3 nucleotides: TGTGCCAGCAGTTACGCCAAACAATATGGCTACACCTTC.

This rearrangement joins TRBV10-3 to TRBJ2-7, with D possibly matching TRBD2 (7 bases). The V end lost 6 bases, the J end lost 0 bases, and 9 bases lay between the germline ends. The CDR3 totals 13 residues. In germline, CDR1 is ENHRY, CDR2 SYGVKD. Here the CDR3 reads CAISGGLSYEQYF. CDR3 DNA sequence: TGTGCCATCAGCGGGGGGCTCTCCTACGAGCAGTACTTC.

This chain links TRBV4-2 with TRBJ2-3; D is unresolved. Germline CDR1 is LGHNA and CDR2 is YNFKEQ. The CDR3 sequence is 15 residues long. Trimming took 4 bases from V and 4 from J, leaving 15 bases between them. This CDR3 is CASSPAPSWSDTQYF. The CDR3 nucleotides are TGTGCCAGCAGCCCGGCCCCTAGTTGGTCAGATACGCAGTATTTT.

This chain uses TRBV19 with TRBJ2-5, with 8 positions matching TRBD1. Germline assignment: CDR1 LNHDA and CDR2 SQIVND (reference sequence). The CDR3 contains 15 residues. Unmatched junction bases numbered 6, after V lost 5 bases and J lost 1 base. The CDR3 nucleotides are TGTGCCAGTAGTGCCCGGACAGGGTTCCAAGAGACCCAGTACTTC. Translated: CASSARTGFQETQYF.

A few counts support this clone. The V gene is TRBV6-4, the J gene TRBJ2-3; 11 bases are a match to TRBD2. This CDR3 spans 18 amino acids. The trim removed 6 bases at V and 6 bases at J, leaving 17 bases unmatched. Germline V gives CDR1 MRHNA, CDR2 SNTAGT. CDR3 loop: CASSPDSASGGLSDTQYF. CDR3 nucleotides: TGTGCCAGCAGCCCAGACTCTGCTAGCGGGGGGCTTTCGGATACGCAGTATTTT.

This clone was counted a few times. This sequence joins TRBV4-1 and TRBJ1-1; D unresolved. The germline V gene has CDR1 MGHRA and CDR2 YSYEKL. V lost 0 bases to trimming and J lost 4 bases, with 15 bases between them. This CDR3 is 16 amino acids long. The CDR3 sequence is CASSQEVRGRSTEAFF. CDR3 in DNA: TGCGCCAGCAGCCAAGAGGTGCGGGGTCGGAGCACTGAAGCTTTCTTT.